This T cell receptor (beta chain) was profiled in a study of blood T cell repertoires in COVID-19. Libraries were prepared by immunoSEQ multiplex PCR; TCRdb keeps only in-frame clonotypes and omits some of them. In the table there are some 460,000 clones, about 89% of which are singletons. CDR1 is MNHEY and CDR2 is SMNVEV in the germline V gene (reference sequence). V lost 3 bases, J lost 4 bases, and 15 bases lay in between. CDR3 size: 15 residues. Sequencing used peripheral blood. This chain links TRBV27 with TRBJ2-5; a weak D match, TRBD1 (5 bases). The receptor was isolated from a woman aged 25-40 years with acute or convalescent COVID-19. This CDR3 is CASSLAGALGETQYF. The CDR3 DNA follows: TGTGCCAGCAGTTTGGCTGGGGCGCTAGGAGAGACCCAGTACTTC.